The clone carrying this TCR beta chain was detected only once. These data belong to a study of a mutant IDH1 vaccine in newly diagnosed glioma. The V end lost 5 bases, the J end lost 7 bases, and 9 bases lay between the germline ends. Germline V gene lookup returns CDR1 GTSNPN and CDR2 SVGIG (reference sequence). The CDR3 runs to 11 residues. The time point is: baseline, week 1 (first vaccination visit). Treatment given: pre-vaccination baseline after standard-of-care therapy. Profiled with immunoSEQ multiplex PCR; TCRdb holds only in-frame clones, not every one. The top ten hold around 4.8% of the sample, which has around 33,000 clones, 80% to 90% seen once.

The source is a woman aged 35 to 49 with glioma. Specimen: PBMCs, collected from a glioma patient treated with radiotherapy, temozolomide or both. The chain has TRBV30 and TRBJ2-1, with D possibly being TRBD1 or TRBD2 (5 bases each). The CDR3, as DNA: TGTGCCTGGGGGGGTTGGAATGAGCAGTTCTTC. Its translation is CAWGGWNEQFF. The complete variable domain, with remaining parts taken from reference TRBV30 and TRBJ2-1, reads SQTIHQWPATLVQPVGSPLSLECTVEGTSNPNLYWYRQAAGRGLQLLFYSVGIGQISSEVPQNLSASRPQDRQFILSSKKLLLSDSGFYLCAWGGWNEQFFGPGTRLTVL.